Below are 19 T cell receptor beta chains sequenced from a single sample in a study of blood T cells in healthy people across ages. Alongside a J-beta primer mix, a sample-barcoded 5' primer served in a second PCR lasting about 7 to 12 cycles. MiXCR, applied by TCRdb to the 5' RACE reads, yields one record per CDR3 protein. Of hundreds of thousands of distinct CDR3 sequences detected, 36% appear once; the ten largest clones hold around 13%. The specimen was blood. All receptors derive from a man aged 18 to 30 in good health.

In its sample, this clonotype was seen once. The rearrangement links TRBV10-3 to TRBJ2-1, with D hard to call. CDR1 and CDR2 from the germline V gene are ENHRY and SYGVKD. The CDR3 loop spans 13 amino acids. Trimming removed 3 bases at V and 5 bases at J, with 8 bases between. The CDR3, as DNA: TGTGCCATCAGTGATTCAGGTAACAATGAGCAGTTCTTC. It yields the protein CAISDSGNNEQFF.

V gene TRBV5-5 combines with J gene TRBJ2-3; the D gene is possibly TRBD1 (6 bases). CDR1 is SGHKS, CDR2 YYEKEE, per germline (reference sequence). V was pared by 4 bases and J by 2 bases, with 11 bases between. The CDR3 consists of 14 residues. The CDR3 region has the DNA TGTGCCAGCAGCCTCTGGACAGACACAGATACGCAGTATTTT. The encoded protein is CASSLWTDTDTQYF.

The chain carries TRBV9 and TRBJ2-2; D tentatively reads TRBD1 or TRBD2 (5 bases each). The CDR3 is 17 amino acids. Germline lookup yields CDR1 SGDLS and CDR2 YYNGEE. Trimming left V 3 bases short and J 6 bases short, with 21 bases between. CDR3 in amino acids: CASSASWGAGDAGELFF. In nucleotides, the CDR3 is TGTGCCAGCAGCGCTTCGTGGGGCGCCGGGGACGCCGGGGAGCTGTTTTTT.

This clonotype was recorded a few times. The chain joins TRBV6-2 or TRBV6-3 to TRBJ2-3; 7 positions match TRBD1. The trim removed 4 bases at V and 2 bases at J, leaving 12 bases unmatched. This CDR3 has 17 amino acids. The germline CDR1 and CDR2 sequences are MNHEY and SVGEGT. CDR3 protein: CASSSRTQGDNTDTQYF. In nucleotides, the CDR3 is TGTGCCAGCAGTTCCCGGACCCAGGGGGACAACACAGATACGCAGTATTTT.

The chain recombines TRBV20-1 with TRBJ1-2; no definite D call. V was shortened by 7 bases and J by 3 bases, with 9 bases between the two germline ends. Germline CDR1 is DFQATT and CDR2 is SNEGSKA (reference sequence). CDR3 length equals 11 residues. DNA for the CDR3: TGCAGTGGGGCTGAAGACTATGGCTACACCTTC. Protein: CSGAEDYGYTF.

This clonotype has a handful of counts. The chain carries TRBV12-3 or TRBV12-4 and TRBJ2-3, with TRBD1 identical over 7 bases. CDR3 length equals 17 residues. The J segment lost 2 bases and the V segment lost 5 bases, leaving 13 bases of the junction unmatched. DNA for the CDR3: TGTGCCAGCAGTCCAGATGAGACAGGGTTCTCCACAGATACGCAGTATTTT. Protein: CASSPDETGFSTDTQYF.

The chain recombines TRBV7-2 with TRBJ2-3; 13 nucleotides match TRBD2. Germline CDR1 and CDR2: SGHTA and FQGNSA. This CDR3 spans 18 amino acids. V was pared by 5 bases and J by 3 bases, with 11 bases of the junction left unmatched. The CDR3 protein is CASSLRKLAGGPTDTQYF. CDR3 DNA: TGTGCCAGCAGCCTCCGCAAACTAGCGGGGGGGCCGACAGATACGCAGTATTTT.

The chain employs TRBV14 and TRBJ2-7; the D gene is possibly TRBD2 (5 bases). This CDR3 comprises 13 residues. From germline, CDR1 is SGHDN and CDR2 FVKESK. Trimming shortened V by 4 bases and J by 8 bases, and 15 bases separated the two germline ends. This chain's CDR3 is CASSPNGVSKQYF. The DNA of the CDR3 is TGTGCCAGCAGCCCGAACGGGGTGTCGAAGCAGTACTTC.

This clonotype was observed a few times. The CDR3 reads CASSKTYSQETQYF. CDR3 DNA sequence: TGTGCCAGCAGCAAGACTTACTCCCAAGAGACCCAGTACTTC. The chain recombines TRBV2 with TRBJ2-5; D is unresolved. Trimming took 6 bases from V and 1 from J, leaving 12 bases between them. CDR3 length: 14 amino acids. Germline-derived CDR1 and CDR2 are SNHLY and FYNNEI.

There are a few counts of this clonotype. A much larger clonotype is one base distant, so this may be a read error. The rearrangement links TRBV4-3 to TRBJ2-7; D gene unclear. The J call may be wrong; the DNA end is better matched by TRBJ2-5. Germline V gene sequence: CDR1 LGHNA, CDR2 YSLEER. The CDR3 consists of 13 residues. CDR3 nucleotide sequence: TGCGCCAGCGCTGTGGAAGGTATAGAGACCCAGTACTTC. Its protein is CASAVEGIETQYF.

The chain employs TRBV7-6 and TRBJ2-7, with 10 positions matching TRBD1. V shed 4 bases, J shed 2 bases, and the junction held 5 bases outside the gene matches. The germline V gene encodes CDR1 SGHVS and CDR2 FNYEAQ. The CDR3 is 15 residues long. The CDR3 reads CASSSPGQGTYEQYF. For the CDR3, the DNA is TGTGCCAGCAGCTCACCGGGACAGGGGACCTACGAGCAGTACTTC.

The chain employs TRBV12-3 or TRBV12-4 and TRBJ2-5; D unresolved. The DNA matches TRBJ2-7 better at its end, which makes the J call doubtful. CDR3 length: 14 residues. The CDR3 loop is CASSLTVPPYEQYF. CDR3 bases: TGTGCCAGCAGTTTAACGGTTCCTCCCTACGAGCAGTACTTC.

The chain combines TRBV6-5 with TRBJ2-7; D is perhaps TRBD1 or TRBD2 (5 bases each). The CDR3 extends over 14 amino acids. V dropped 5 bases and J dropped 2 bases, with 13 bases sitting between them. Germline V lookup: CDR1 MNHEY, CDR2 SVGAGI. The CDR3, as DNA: TGTGCCAGCAGTGACGGGGACCGTACCTACGAGCAGTACTTC. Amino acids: CASSDGDRTYEQYF.

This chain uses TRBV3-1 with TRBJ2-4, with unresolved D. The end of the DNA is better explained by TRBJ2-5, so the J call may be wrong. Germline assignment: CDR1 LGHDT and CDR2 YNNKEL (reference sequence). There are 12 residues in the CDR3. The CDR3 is CASSPYPETQYF. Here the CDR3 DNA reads TGTGCCAGCAGCCCCTACCCAGAGACCCAGTACTTC.

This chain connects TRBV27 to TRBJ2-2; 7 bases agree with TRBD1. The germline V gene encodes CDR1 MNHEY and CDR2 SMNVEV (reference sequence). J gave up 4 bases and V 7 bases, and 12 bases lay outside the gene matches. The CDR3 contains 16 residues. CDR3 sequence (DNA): TGTGCCAGCACTCACTGGGGCAGGGGGAGCACCGGGGAGCTGTTTTTT. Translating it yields CASTHWGRGSTGELFF.

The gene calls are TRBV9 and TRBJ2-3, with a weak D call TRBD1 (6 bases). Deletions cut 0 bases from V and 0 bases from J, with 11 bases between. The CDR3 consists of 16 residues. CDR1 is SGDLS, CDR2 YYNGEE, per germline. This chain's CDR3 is CASSVARGSSTDTQYF. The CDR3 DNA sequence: TGTGCCAGCAGCGTAGCCAGGGGCTCTAGCACAGATACGCAGTATTTT.

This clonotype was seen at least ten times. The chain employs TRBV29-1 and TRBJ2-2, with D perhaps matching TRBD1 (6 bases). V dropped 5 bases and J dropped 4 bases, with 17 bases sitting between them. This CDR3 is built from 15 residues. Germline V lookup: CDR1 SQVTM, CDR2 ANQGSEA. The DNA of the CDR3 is TGCAGCGTTATACCAACGGACAGAAGCACCGGGGAGCTGTTTTTT. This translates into CSVIPTDRSTGELFF.

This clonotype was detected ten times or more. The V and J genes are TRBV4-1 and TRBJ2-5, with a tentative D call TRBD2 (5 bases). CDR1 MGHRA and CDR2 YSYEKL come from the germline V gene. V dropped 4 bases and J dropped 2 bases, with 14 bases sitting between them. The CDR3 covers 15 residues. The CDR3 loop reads CASSPRAIEQETQYF. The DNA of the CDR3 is TGCGCCAGCAGCCCGAGGGCTATCGAACAAGAGACCCAGTACTTC.

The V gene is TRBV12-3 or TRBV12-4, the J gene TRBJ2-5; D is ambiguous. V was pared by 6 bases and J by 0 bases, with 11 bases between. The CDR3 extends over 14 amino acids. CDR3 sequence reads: CASRHTAYQETQYF. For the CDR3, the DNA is TGTGCCAGCAGACACACAGCGTACCAAGAGACCCAGTACTTC.